This T cell receptor (beta chain) came from a study of cytomegalovirus exposure and HLA in healthy donors. The study's findings and limits: Investigators reported 164 TCR beta chains as tied to cytomegalovirus.

CDR3 size: 12 residues. Germline V CDR1 and CDR2: MNHEY, SMNVEV (reference sequence). V gave up 3 bases and J gave up 6 bases, with 6 bases separating them. This clone appeared a few times. The antigen is not known. Some clones are missing from TCRdb's copy, which holds only in-frame ones; the method was immunoSEQ multiplex PCR. This table holds approximately 57,000 clones, about 92% found once. The sample comprised PBMCs. The receptor was isolated from a woman aged 18-29 years in good health and CMV-seronegative. This chain links TRBV27 with TRBJ1-5; D gene uncertain. For the CDR3, the DNA is TGTGCCAGCAGTTTCTCCGGTCAGCCCCAGCATTTT. Translation gives CASSFSGQPQHF.